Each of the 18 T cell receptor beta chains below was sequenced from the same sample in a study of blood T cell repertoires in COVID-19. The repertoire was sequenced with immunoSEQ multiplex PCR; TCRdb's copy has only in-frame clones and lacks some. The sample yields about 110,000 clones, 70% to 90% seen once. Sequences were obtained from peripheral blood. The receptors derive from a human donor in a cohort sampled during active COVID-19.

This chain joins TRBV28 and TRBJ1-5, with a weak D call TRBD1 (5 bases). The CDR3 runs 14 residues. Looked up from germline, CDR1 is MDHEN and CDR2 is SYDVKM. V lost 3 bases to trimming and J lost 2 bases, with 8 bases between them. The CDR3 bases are TGTGCCAGCAGTTTGGGGGGGGGCAATCAGCCCCAGCATTTT. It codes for CASSLGGGNQPQHF.

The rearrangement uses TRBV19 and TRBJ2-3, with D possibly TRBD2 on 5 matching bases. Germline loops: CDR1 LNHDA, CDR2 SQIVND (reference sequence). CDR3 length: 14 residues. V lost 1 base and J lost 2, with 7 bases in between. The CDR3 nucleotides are TGTGCCAGTAGTATAGCCCTAGCCACAGATACGCAGTATTTT. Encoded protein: CASSIALATDTQYF.

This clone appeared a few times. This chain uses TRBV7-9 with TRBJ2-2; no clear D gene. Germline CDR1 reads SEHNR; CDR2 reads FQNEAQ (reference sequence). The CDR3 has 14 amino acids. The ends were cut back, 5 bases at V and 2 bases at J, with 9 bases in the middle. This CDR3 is CASSLPRNTGELFF. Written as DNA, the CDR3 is TGTGCCAGCAGCCTACCTCGAAACACCGGGGAGCTGTTTTTT.

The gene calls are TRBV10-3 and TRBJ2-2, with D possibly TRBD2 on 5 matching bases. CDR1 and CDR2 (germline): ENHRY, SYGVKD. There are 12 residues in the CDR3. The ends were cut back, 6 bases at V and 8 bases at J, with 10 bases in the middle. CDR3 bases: TGTGCCATCAGAAGACGGGGTGGGGAGCTGTTTTTT. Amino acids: CAIRRRGGELFF.

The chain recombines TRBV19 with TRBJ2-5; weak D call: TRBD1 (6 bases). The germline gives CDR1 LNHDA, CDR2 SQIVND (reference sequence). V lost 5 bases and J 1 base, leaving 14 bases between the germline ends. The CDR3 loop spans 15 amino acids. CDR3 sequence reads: CASSDRPGTQETQYF. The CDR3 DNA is TGTGCCAGTAGTGACAGGCCGGGGACCCAAGAGACCCAGTACTTC. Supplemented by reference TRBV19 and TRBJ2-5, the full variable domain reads DGGITQSPKYLFRKEGQNVTLSCEQNLNHDAMYWYRQDPGQGLRLIYYSQIVNDFQKGDIAEGYSVSREKKESFPLTVTSAQKNPTAFYLCASSDRPGTQETQYFGPGTRLLVL.

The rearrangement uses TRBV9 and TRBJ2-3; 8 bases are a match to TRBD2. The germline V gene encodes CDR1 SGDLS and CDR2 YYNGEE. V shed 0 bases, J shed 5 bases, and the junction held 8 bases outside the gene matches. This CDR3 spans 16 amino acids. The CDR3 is CASSVVTGRAGDTQYF. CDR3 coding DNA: TGTGCCAGCAGCGTAGTCACCGGGAGGGCCGGAGATACGCAGTATTTT. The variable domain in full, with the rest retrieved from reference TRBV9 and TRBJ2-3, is DSGVTQTPKHLITATGQRVTLRCSPRSGDLSVYWYQQSLDQGLQFLIQYYNGEERAKGNILERFSAQQFPDLHSELNLSSLELGDSALYFCASSVVTGRAGDTQYFGPGTRLTVL.

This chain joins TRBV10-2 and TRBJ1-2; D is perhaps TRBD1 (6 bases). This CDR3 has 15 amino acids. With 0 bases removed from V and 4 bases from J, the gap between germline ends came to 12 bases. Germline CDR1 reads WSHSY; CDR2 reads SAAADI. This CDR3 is CASSESQGTSYGYTF. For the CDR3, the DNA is TGCGCCAGCAGTGAGTCTCAGGGGACAAGCTATGGCTACACCTTC.

CDR3 coding DNA: TGCAGCGTTCGATCAGGGAACTATGGCTACACCTTC. Protein: CSVRSGNYGYTF. The chain is built from TRBV29-1 and TRBJ1-2, with a weak D call TRBD1 (5 bases). This CDR3 spans 12 amino acids. From germline, CDR1 is SQVTM and CDR2 ANQGSEA. V gave up 5 bases and J gave up 2 bases, with 9 bases separating them. Together with reference TRBV29-1 and TRBJ1-2, the CDR3 gives the full variable domain: SAVISQKPSRDICQRGTSLTIQCQVDSQVTMMFWYRQQPGQSLTLIATANQGSEATYESGFVIDKFPISRPNLTFSTLTVSNMSPEDSSIYLCSVRSGNYGYTFGSGTRLTVV.

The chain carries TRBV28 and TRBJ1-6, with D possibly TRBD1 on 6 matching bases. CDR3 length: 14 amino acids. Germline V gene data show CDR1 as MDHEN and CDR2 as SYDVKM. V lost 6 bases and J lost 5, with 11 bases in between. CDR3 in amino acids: CASSPTGNNSPLHF. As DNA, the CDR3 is TGTGCCAGCAGCCCTACAGGGAATAATTCACCCCTCCACTTT. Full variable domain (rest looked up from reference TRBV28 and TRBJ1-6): DVKVTQSSRYLVKRTGEKVFLECVQDMDHENMFWYRQDPGLGLRLIYFSYDVKMKEKGDIPEGYSVSREKKERFSLILESASTNQTSMYLCASSPTGNNSPLHFGNGTRLTVT.

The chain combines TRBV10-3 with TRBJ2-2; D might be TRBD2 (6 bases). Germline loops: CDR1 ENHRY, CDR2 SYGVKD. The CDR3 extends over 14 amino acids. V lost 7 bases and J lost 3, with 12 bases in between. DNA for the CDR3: TGTGCCATCACGGAGGGGCGTGACACCGGGGAGCTGTTTTTT. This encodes CAITEGRDTGELFF.

CDR3 nucleotides: TGTGCCAGCAGTTACTGGGGACTAGCGGGGTCCTCTAGCACAGATACGCAGTATTTT. Residues: CASSYWGLAGSSSTDTQYF. This chain joins TRBV6-7 and TRBJ2-3; 13 bases align to TRBD2. TRBV6-7 is noted as an ORF with a role that remains uncertain. V trimming: 1 base; J trimming: 0 bases; junction bases outside the gene matches: 7. CDR3 length: 19 amino acids.

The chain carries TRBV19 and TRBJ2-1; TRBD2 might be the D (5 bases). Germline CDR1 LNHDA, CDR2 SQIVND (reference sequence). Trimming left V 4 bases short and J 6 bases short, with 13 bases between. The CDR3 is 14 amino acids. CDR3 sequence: CASSNAGVANEQFF. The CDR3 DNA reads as TGTGCCAGTAGTAACGCCGGGGTTGCCAATGAGCAGTTCTTC.

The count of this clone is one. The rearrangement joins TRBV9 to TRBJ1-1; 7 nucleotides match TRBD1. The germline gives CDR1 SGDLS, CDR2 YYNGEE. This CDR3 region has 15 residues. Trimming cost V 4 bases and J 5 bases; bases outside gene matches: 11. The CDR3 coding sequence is TGTGCCAGCAGCCCCCAACAGGGGATTTATACTGAAGCTTTCTTT. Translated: CASSPQQGIYTEAFF.

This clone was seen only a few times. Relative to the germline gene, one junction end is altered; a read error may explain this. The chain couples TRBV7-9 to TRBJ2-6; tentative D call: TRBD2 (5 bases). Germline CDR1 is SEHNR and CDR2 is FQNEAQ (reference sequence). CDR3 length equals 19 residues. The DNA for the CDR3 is TGTGCCAGCACCTTAAGCCCGGGCACCGGAGGATCTGGGGCCAACGTCCTGACTTTC. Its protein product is CASTLSPGTGGSGANVLTF.

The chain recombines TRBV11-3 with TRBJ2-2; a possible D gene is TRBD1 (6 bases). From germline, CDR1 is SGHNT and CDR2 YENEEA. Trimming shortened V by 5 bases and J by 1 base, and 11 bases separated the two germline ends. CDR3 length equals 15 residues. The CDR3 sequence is CASSRRDKNTGELFF. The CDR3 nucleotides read TGTGCCAGCAGCCGCCGGGACAAGAACACCGGGGAGCTGTTTTTT.

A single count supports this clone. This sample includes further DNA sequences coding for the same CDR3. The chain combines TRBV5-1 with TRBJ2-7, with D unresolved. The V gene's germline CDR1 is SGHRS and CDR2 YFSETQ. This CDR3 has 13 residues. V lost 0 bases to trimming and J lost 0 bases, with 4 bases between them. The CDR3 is CASSLDGSYEQYF. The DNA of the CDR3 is TGCGCCAGCAGCTTGGACGGCTCCTACGAGCAGTACTTC.

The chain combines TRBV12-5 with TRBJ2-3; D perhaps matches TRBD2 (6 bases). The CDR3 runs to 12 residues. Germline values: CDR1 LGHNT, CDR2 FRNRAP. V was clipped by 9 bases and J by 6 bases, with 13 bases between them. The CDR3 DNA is TGTGCTAGGGCCGGGGGAGGCGATACGCAGTATTTT. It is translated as CARAGGGDTQYF.

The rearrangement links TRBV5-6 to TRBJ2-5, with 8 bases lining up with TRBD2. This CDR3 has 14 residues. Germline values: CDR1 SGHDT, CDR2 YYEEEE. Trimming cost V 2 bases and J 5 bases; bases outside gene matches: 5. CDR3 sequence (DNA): TGTGCCAGCAGCTTTCAGGGACTAGGGGAGACCCAGTACTTC. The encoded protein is CASSFQGLGETQYF.